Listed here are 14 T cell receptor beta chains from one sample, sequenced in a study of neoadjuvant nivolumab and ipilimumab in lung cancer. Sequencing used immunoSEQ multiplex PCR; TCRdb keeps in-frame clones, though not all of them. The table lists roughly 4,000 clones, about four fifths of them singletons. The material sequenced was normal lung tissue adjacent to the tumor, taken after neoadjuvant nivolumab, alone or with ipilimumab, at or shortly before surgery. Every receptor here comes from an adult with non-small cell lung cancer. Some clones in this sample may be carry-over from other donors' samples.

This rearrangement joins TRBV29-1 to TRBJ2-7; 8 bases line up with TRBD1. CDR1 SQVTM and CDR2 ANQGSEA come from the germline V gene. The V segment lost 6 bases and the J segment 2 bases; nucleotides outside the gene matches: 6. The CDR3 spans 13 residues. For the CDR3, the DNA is TGCAGCGTGAACGGACAGGGACCCTACGAGCAGTACTTC. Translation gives CSVNGQGPYEQYF.

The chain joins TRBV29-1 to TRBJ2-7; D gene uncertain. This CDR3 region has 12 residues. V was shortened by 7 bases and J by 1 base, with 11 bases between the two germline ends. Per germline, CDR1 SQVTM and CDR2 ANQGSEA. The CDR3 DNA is TGCAGCGCCACGGGCGGTTCCTACGAGCAGTACTTC. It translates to CSATGGSYEQYF.

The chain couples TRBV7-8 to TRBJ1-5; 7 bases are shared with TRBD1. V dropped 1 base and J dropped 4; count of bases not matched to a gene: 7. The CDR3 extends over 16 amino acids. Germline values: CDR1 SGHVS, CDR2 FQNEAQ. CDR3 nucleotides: TGTGCCAGCAGCTTAGTATGGCAGGGGGGTAATCAGCCCCAGCATTTT. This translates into CASSLVWQGGNQPQHF.

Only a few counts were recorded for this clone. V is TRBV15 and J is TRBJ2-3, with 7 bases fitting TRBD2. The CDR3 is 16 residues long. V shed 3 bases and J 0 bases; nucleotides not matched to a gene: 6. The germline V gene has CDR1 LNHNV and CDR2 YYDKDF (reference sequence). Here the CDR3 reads CATSREGGGSTDTQYF. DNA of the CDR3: TGTGCCACCAGCAGGGAGGGCGGGGGTAGCACAGATACGCAGTATTTT.

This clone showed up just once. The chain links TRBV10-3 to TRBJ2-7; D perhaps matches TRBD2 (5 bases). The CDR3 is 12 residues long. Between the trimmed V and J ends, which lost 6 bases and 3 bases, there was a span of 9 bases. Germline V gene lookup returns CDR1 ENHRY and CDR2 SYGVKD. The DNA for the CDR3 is TGTGCCATCAGGGACTCCCACTACGAGCAGTACTTC. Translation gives CAIRDSHYEQYF.

The CDR3 sequence is CASSTQQGYNEKLFF. CDR3 sequence (DNA): TGCGCCAGCAGCACCCAACAGGGCTATAATGAAAAACTGTTTTTT. The J gene is TRBJ1-4, the V gene TRBV5-1; perhaps TRBD1 as D (6 bases). The germline V gene encodes CDR1 SGHRS and CDR2 YFSETQ. V dropped 4 bases and J dropped 4 bases, with 14 bases sitting between them. The CDR3 totals 15 residues. Filled out from reference TRBV5-1 and TRBJ1-4, the complete variable domain reads KAGVTQTPRYLIKTRGQQVTLSCSPISGHRSVSWYQQTPGQGLQFLFEYFSETQRNKGNFPGRFSGRQFSNSRSEMNVSTLELGDSALYLCASSTQQGYNEKLFFGSGTQLSVL.

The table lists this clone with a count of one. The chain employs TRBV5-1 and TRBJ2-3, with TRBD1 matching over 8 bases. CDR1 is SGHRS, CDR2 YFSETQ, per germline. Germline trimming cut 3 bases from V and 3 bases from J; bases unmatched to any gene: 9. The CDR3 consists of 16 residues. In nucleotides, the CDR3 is TGCGCCAGCAGCTCAATTGACAGGGGAAGGACAGATACGCAGTATTTT. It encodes CASSSIDRGRTDTQYF.

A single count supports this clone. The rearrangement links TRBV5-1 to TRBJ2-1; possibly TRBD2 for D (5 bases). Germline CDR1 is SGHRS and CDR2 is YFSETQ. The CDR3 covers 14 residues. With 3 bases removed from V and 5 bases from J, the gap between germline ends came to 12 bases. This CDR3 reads CASSWVGRDNEQFF. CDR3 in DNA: TGCGCCAGCAGCTGGGTGGGGAGAGACAATGAGCAGTTCTTC.

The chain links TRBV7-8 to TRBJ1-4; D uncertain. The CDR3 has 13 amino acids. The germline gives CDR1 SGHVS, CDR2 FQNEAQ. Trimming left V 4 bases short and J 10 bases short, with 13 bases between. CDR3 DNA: TGTGCCAGCAGCTCGGGTCGCTGGGGAAAACTGTTTTTT. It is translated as CASSSGRWGKLFF.

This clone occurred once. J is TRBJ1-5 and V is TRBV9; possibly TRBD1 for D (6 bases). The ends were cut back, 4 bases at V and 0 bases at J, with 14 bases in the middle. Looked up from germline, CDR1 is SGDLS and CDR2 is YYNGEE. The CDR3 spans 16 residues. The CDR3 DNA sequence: TGTGCCAGCAGCCCCGGGACATCCGATAGCAATCAGCCCCAGCATTTT. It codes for CASSPGTSDSNQPQHF.

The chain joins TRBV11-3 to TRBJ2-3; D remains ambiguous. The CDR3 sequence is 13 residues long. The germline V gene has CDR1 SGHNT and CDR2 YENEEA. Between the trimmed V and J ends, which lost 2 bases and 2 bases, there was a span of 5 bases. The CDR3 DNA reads TGTGCCAGCAGCTTAAGGGCCACAGATACGCAGTATTTT. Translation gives CASSLRATDTQYF.

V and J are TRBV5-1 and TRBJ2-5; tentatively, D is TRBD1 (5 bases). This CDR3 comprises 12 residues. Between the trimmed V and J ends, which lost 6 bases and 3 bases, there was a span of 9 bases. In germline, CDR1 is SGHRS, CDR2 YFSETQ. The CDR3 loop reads CASKGLEETQYF. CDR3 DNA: TGCGCCAGCAAGGGGCTAGAAGAGACCCAGTACTTC.

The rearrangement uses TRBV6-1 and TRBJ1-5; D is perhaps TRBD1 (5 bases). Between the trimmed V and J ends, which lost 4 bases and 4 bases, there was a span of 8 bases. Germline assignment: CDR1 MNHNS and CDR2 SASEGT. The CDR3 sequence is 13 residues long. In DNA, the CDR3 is TGTGCCAGCAGTGTCGGGGGGAATCAGCCCCAGCATTTT. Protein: CASSVGGNQPQHF.

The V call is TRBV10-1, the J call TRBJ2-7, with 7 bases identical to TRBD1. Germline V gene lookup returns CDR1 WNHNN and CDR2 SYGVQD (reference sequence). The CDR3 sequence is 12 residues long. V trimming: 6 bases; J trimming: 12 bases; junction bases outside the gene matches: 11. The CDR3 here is CASRGDSPIGYF. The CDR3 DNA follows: TGCGCCAGCAGGGGGGACAGCCCGATTGGGTACTTC.